This T cell receptor beta chain is from a study of blood T cells in healthy people across ages. Study context: About one barcoded TCR beta cDNA was captured per two T cells. Study results and caveats: Fewer expanded clones and more diversity marked long-lived versus aged donors. Leaving the PBMCs unsorted stopped any conclusive comparison of naive versus antigen-experienced cells.

A word on this clonotype: What it recognizes is unknown.

Together with a sample-barcoded 5' primer, a J-beta primer mix was included in a second PCR lasting about 7 to 12 cycles. A template-switch adaptor that had 12 random nucleotides put a tag on each cDNA molecule. TCRdb recomputed calls from the 5' RACE reads with MiXCR, one row per CDR3 protein. The table lists about 1.4 million distinct CDR3 sequences, 59% of them singletons. This clonotype was obtained from a man aged 18 to 29 in good health. The sequenced material came from blood.

CDR3 bases: TGTGCCAGCGGGGCTAGCGGGGGGTACTACGAGCAGTACTTC. Translating it yields CASGASGGYYEQYF. This chain links TRBV2 with TRBJ2-7; 11 bases map to TRBD2. Trimming cost V 8 bases and J 3 bases; bases outside gene matches: 6. The CDR3 runs to 14 residues. From germline, CDR1 is SNHLY and CDR2 FYNNEI.